The 20 T cell receptor beta chains below were found in one sample sequenced in a study of beta chain features in type 1 diabetes. Sequencing targeted expressed TCRB transcripts, as all isolated RNA had been reverse transcribed. Some clones are missing from TCRdb's copy, which holds only in-frame ones; the method was immunoSEQ multiplex PCR. The sample lists around 240,000 clones, around 9.6% occurring once. Source material: naive CD4+ T cells from blood. Every receptor here comes from a woman aged 18-29 years in good health.

This clone was recorded a few times. CDR3 DNA: TGCGCCAGCAGCCCGGGACAGGCGGCCCGACTTAGCAACACCATATATTTT. It yields the protein CASSPGQAARLSNTIYF. This sequence joins TRBV4-1 and TRBJ1-3; 8 nucleotides agree with TRBD1. This CDR3 has 17 residues. Looked up from germline, CDR1 is MGHRA and CDR2 is YSYEKL. V shed 4 bases and J 7 bases; nucleotides not matched to a gene: 15.

The gene calls are TRBV5-4 and TRBJ2-7, with 7 bases fitting TRBD1. Germline V CDR1 and CDR2: SGHNT, YYREEE (reference sequence). The CDR3 consists of 13 residues. The V segment lost 4 bases and the J segment 1 base; nucleotides outside the gene matches: 2. The CDR3 reads CASSADRSYEQYF. The CDR3 DNA sequence: TGTGCCAGCAGCGCGGACAGGTCCTACGAGCAGTACTTC.

This clone was seen only a few times. V gene TRBV6-6 combines with J gene TRBJ2-5; a possible D gene is TRBD2 (5 bases). Trimming removed 0 bases at V and 3 bases at J, with 8 bases between. CDR1 is MNHNY and CDR2 is SVGAGI in the germline V gene (reference sequence). This CDR3 comprises 14 residues. CDR3 amino acids: CASSYSRVEETQYF. For the CDR3, the DNA is TGTGCCAGCAGTTACTCGAGGGTCGAAGAGACCCAGTACTTC.

V usage is TRBV30 and J usage is TRBJ2-2; possibly TRBD1 for D (6 bases). The germline gives CDR1 GTSNPN, CDR2 SVGIG (reference sequence). This CDR3 spans 15 amino acids. V was cut by 0 bases and J by 6 bases, with 14 bases left in between. The CDR3 sequence: CAWSVAGAHSGELFF. In DNA, the CDR3 is TGTGCCTGGAGTGTAGCAGGGGCTCACTCCGGGGAGCTGTTTTTT.

In its sample, this clone was seen a few times. The chain has TRBV18 and TRBJ1-5; TRBD1 is a possible D gene (5 bases). Deletions cut 3 bases from V and 2 bases from J, with 17 bases between. The CDR3 is 17 residues long. The germline gives CDR1 KGHSH, CDR2 LQKENI. CDR3 sequence: CASSPVVRGSGNQPQHF. CDR3 nucleotide sequence: TGTGCCAGCTCACCCGTGGTCCGGGGGTCAGGCAATCAGCCCCAGCATTTT.

This clone was counted at least ten times. The rearrangement joins TRBV30 to TRBJ2-5, with D maybe TRBD1 (5 bases). The germline V gene encodes CDR1 GTSNPN and CDR2 SVGIG (reference sequence). There are 13 residues in the CDR3. Between the trimmed V and J ends, which lost 1 base and 5 bases, there was a span of 11 bases. The CDR3 bases are TGTGCCTGGAGTGGACAGATCTCGGAGACCCAGTACTTC. Translating gives CAWSGQISETQYF.

The table lists this clone with a few counts. Here the CDR3 DNA reads TGTGCCAGTAGGAAAAATAGCGGGAGCGCGGGCAATGAGCAGTTCTTC. It specifies CASRKNSGSAGNEQFF. The chain employs TRBV19 and TRBJ2-1, with 9 bases aligning to TRBD2. V lost 6 bases and J lost 6; bases outside the gene matches: 12. There are 16 residues in the CDR3. Germline V lookup: CDR1 LNHDA, CDR2 SQIVND (reference sequence).

V usage is TRBV9 and J usage is TRBJ2-1, with TRBD2 identical over 12 bases. There are 19 residues in the CDR3. Germline V gene data show CDR1 as SGDLS and CDR2 as YYNGEE. J was trimmed by 4 bases and V by 4 bases; bases with no gene match: 15. In DNA, the CDR3 is TGTGCCAGCAGCCCCAGACCACATGGGACTAGCGGGTTGTACAATGAGCAGTTCTTC. Protein sequence: CASSPRPHGTSGLYNEQFF.

The chain employs TRBV7-2 and TRBJ2-7; D is undetermined. The V gene's germline CDR1 is SGHTA and CDR2 FQGNSA. Between the trimmed V and J ends, which lost 5 bases and 1 base, there was a span of 6 bases. CDR3 size: 12 residues. The CDR3 DNA sequence: TGTGCCAGCAGCCTCGTATCCTACGAGCAGTACTTC. This translates into CASSLVSYEQYF.

This chain uses TRBV5-4 with TRBJ2-7; 10 bases agree with TRBD1. CDR1 and CDR2 from the germline V gene are SGHNT and YYREEE (reference sequence). The trim removed 0 bases at V and 3 bases at J, leaving 6 bases unmatched. The CDR3 length is 16 residues. CDR3 sequence: CASSLDGGDRGYEQYF. In nucleotides, the CDR3 is TGTGCCAGCAGCTTGGATGGGGGGGACAGGGGCTACGAGCAGTACTTC.

The V gene is TRBV28, the J gene TRBJ1-1; TRBD1 aligns across 8 bases. Looked up from germline, CDR1 is MDHEN and CDR2 is SYDVKM. This CDR3 has 16 residues. V dropped 1 base and J dropped 1; count of bases not matched to a gene: 5. CDR3 DNA: TGTGCCAGCAGTTTATCGGCAGGGGGCGGGAACACTGAAGCTTTCTTT. Its translation: CASSLSAGGGNTEAFF.

The chain couples TRBV6-6 to TRBJ1-2, with D uncertain. Per the germline V gene, CDR1 is MNHNY and CDR2 is SVGAGI (reference sequence). Trimming stripped 5 bases from V and 4 bases from J, with 11 bases between. The CDR3 length is 13 residues. In DNA, the CDR3 is TGTGCCAGCAGTGCTGGGCCCTCCTATGGCTACACCTTC. This sequence encodes CASSAGPSYGYTF.

This clone showed up just a few times. The chain joins TRBV9 to TRBJ2-3; unclear D gene. V was clipped by 0 bases and J by 5 bases, with 7 bases between them. The length of the CDR3 is 13 residues. Germline CDR1 reads SGDLS; CDR2 reads YYNGEE. The CDR3 sequence is CASSVELRDTQYF. CDR3 DNA sequence: TGTGCCAGCAGCGTAGAGTTGAGAGATACGCAGTATTTT.

The chain has TRBV19 and TRBJ1-5; 9 bases are shared with TRBD1. Germline V gives CDR1 LNHDA, CDR2 SQIVND (reference sequence). This CDR3 comprises 17 residues. The V segment lost 2 bases and the J segment 4 bases; nucleotides outside the gene matches: 9. The CDR3 DNA sequence: TGTGCCAGTAGTATATTGAGGGGACAGGGAGTGAATCAGCCCCAGCATTTT. Translated, it gives CASSILRGQGVNQPQHF.

This clone was observed a single time. V gene TRBV6-5 combines with J gene TRBJ1-2, with TRBD1 as a possible D gene (6 bases). Trimming cost V 8 bases and J 6 bases, with 19 bases left between them. The CDR3 consists of 14 residues. Germline-derived CDR1 and CDR2 are MNHEY and SVGAGI. CDR3 coding DNA: TGTGCCAGCCTAGAGACAGGTAGTACTGATGGCTACACCTTC. Its translation is CASLETGSTDGYTF.

The J gene is TRBJ2-5, the V gene TRBV29-1, with a possible D match to TRBD1 (5 bases). CDR1 is SQVTM and CDR2 is ANQGSEA in the germline V gene. The CDR3 consists of 12 residues. V dropped 5 bases and J dropped 5 bases, with 12 bases sitting between them. The CDR3 DNA reads as TGCAGCGTTAGCAGGGATTCGGAGACCCAGTACTTC. Translation: CSVSRDSETQYF.

The rearrangement joins TRBV30 to TRBJ1-4; D call uncertain. The V end was cut by 0 bases, the J end by 10 bases, with 6 bases between. CDR1 and CDR2 (germline): GTSNPN, SVGIG (reference sequence). The CDR3 extends over 11 amino acids. The CDR3 nucleotides are TGTGCCTGGAGTGTACTTGGAAAACTGTTTTTT. Its translation: CAWSVLGKLFF.

The chain couples TRBV5-1 to TRBJ2-5; 11 bases map to TRBD2. V shed 0 bases, J shed 5 bases, and the junction held 9 bases outside the gene matches. The CDR3 covers 17 residues. CDR1 is SGHRS and CDR2 is YFSETQ in the germline V gene. This CDR3 is CASSLGASGRSMETQYF. CDR3 nucleotides: TGCGCCAGCAGCTTGGGCGCTAGCGGGAGGTCTATGGAGACCCAGTACTTC.

This clone has at least ten counts. The chain couples TRBV7-9 to TRBJ2-1; 9 positions agree with TRBD2. Germline lookup yields CDR1 SEHNR and CDR2 FQNEAQ (reference sequence). V gave up 9 bases and J gave up 5 bases; unmatched junction bases: 11. This CDR3 is 15 amino acids long. The CDR3 nucleotides read TGTGCCAGTCAGATAGCGGGGGTCACCCACAATGAGCAGTTCTTC. Protein product: CASQIAGVTHNEQFF.

This clone was observed a handful of times. The gene calls are TRBV5-1 and TRBJ2-7; possible D gene TRBD1, 6 bases. Germline lookup yields CDR1 SGHRS and CDR2 YFSETQ. V lost 0 bases and J 3 bases, leaving 10 bases between the germline ends. The CDR3 sequence is 14 residues long. CDR3 sequence (DNA): TGCGCCAGCAGCTTGGCGGACAGTTACTACGAGCAGTACTTC. It is translated as CASSLADSYYEQYF.